This T cell receptor beta chain was sequenced for a study of cytomegalovirus exposure and HLA in healthy donors. For the study at large: An early release of data contained about 85 million unique TCRs, which came from HLA-typed donors. Overall study results and limits: Roughly even sequencing depth across donors was the assumption behind the presence/absence analyses.

PCR employed 60 Vbeta and 13 Jbeta primers. Authors' data handling: Unique TCR beta chains totaled some 80 million in a later count, with around 12 million of them shared. Profiled with immunoSEQ multiplex PCR; TCRdb holds only in-frame clones, not every one. Clone size and the V and J calls come from that table; the DNA yielded D and trimming. This sample has approximately 180,000 clones, with roughly 80% found just once. On this clone: Its antigen remains unidentified.

The length of the CDR3 is 15 residues. The germline gives CDR1 MDHEN, CDR2 SYDVKM. With 7 bases removed from V and 4 bases from J, the gap between germline ends came to 17 bases. The TCR was taken from a man aged 25-45 years in good health and CMV-seropositive. This rearrangement joins TRBV28 to TRBJ2-1, with a weak D call TRBD2 (6 bases). The sequencing input was PBMCs. The CDR3: CASNPVGSKYNEQFF. CDR3 nucleotide sequence: TGTGCCAGCAATCCGGTCGGGAGTAAGTACAATGAGCAGTTCTTC.